The 30 T cell receptor beta chains presented below share a single source sample, sequenced in a study of T-cell reconstitution after alpha-beta-depleted transplantation in children. Unique molecular identifiers were built into the TCRbeta library. TCRdb reanalysed the PCR reads using MiXCR and keeps one entry per CDR3 protein. This table holds tens of thousands of distinct CDR3 sequences, 6.3% found once. The sequenced sample was PBMCs, mostly from graft donor cells, obtained 180 days after TCRalphabeta/CD19-depleted stem cell transplant. These receptor sequences come from a male patient younger than 18 who had a stem cell transplant for acute myeloid leukemia, so the T cells may come from the graft donor.

At least ten counts were recorded for this clonotype. The chain carries TRBV7-9 and TRBJ1-2; D call uncertain. V lost 5 bases, J lost 1 base, and 17 bases lay in between. CDR1 and CDR2 (germline): SEHNR, FQNEAQ (reference sequence). The CDR3 has 16 amino acids. The CDR3 loop reads CASSHLRGGDNYGYTF. The CDR3, as DNA: TGTGCCAGCAGCCATCTCCGGGGTGGGGATAACTATGGCTACACCTTC.

This clonotype was detected a few times. The chain has TRBV6-2 or TRBV6-3 and TRBJ1-5; D is perhaps TRBD1 (6 bases). Trimming left V 8 bases short and J 1 base short, with 9 bases between. Per the germline V gene, CDR1 is MNHEY and CDR2 is SVGEGT. This CDR3 is 13 amino acids long. This chain's CDR3 is CASGDRSNQPQHF. CDR3 nucleotides: TGTGCCAGCGGAGACAGGAGCAATCAGCCCCAGCATTTT.

By its share, this clonotype is medium-sized. The chain combines TRBV18 with TRBJ2-7; 11 nucleotides align to TRBD1. CDR1 and CDR2 (germline): KGHSH, LQKENI. The CDR3 has 14 amino acids. With V trimmed by 4 bases and J by 6 bases, 5 bases remained unmatched. CDR3 bases: TGTGCCAGCTCACTGGGACAGGGGGGCCTCGAGCAGTACTTC. Its protein product is CASSLGQGGLEQYF.

This clonotype was seen at least ten times. The J gene is TRBJ1-2, the V gene TRBV6-5; TRBD1 is a possible D gene (5 bases). Trimming took off 10 bases at V and 4 bases at J, with 10 bases between the two ends. Germline values: CDR1 MNHEY, CDR2 SVGAGI. This CDR3 has 11 residues. The CDR3 DNA is TGTGCCACTCTAAGGGGCTATGGCTACACCTTC. It translates to CATLRGYGYTF.

The chain couples TRBV24-1 to TRBJ2-5; 9 nucleotides agree with TRBD1. The CDR3 sequence is 15 residues long. Germline values: CDR1 KGHDR, CDR2 SFDVKD. V was pared by 4 bases and J by 2 bases, with 4 bases of the junction left unmatched. CDR3 sequence: CATSEGTGIQETQYF. The CDR3 bases are TGTGCCACCAGTGAAGGGACAGGGATACAAGAGACCCAGTACTTC.

V usage is TRBV11-2 and J usage is TRBJ2-1, with 10 bases fitting TRBD2. Trimming at V came to 4 bases and at J to 3 bases, leaving 9 bases not matched to a gene. The CDR3 has 17 amino acids. Germline V lookup: CDR1 SGHAT, CDR2 FQNNGV. The CDR3 spells CASSSQLAGGGYNEQFF. Here the CDR3 DNA reads TGTGCCAGCAGCTCCCAGTTAGCGGGAGGAGGCTACAATGAGCAGTTCTTC.

This clonotype was detected many times. CDR3 bases: TGCGCCAGCAGCTTGGGACAGGGCTACAATGAGCAGTTCTTC. This encodes CASSLGQGYNEQFF. The rearrangement links TRBV5-1 to TRBJ2-1; 7 bases are a match to TRBD1. CDR1 is SGHRS, CDR2 YFSETQ, per germline. V was clipped by 0 bases and J by 3 bases; unmatched bases: 0. The CDR3 length is 14 residues.

This clonotype was seen ten or more times. The V call is TRBV20-1, the J call TRBJ1-5; TRBD1 matches 8 bases. There are 15 residues in the CDR3. The V segment lost 1 base and the J segment 7 bases; nucleotides outside the gene matches: 9. Germline CDR1 DFQATT, CDR2 SNEGSKA (reference sequence). The CDR3: CSARGPDRVRQPQHF. In DNA form, the CDR3 reads TGCAGTGCTAGAGGCCCGGACAGGGTCCGGCAGCCCCAGCATTTT.

This clonotype showed up many times. The chain joins TRBV27 to TRBJ2-7; 9 nucleotides agree with TRBD1. CDR1 MNHEY and CDR2 SMNVEV come from the germline V gene (reference sequence). Trimming at V came to 2 bases and at J to 4 bases, leaving 6 bases not matched to a gene. There are 15 residues in the CDR3. The CDR3 here is CASSLAGQGDYEQYF. The CDR3 DNA follows: TGTGCCAGCAGTTTAGCGGGACAGGGCGATTACGAGCAGTACTTC.

This clonotype was picked up many times. This chain joins TRBV20-1 and TRBJ2-2; 9 bases line up with TRBD1. J lost 5 bases, V lost 6 bases, and 1 base had no gene match. Germline V gene sequence: CDR1 DFQATT, CDR2 SNEGSKA (reference sequence). This CDR3 spans 12 amino acids. This chain's CDR3 is CSAGQGTGELFF. CDR3 DNA sequence: TGCAGTGCAGGACAGGGGACCGGGGAGCTGTTTTTT.

This clonotype showed up many times. This sequence joins TRBV10-3 and TRBJ2-7; no definite D call. The V end was cut by 3 bases, the J end by 0 bases, with 9 bases between. CDR3 length: 14 amino acids. Germline CDR1 reads ENHRY; CDR2 reads SYGVKD. DNA of the CDR3: TGTGCCATCAGTGATGGCAGAAGCTCCTACGAGCAGTACTTC. It is translated as CAISDGRSSYEQYF.

This clonotype is termed medium-sized (0.01 to 0.1%). The chain uses TRBV3-1 and TRBJ2-7; maybe TRBD2 (6 bases). CDR3 length equals 13 residues. Germline lookup yields CDR1 LGHDT and CDR2 YNNKEL (reference sequence). V was clipped by 1 base and J by 6 bases, with 10 bases between them. The DNA of the CDR3 is TGTGCCAGCAGCCAAGGGGCGGGGACCGAGCAGTACTTC. Residues: CASSQGAGTEQYF.

This clonotype has ten or more counts. The chain joins TRBV10-3 to TRBJ2-1, with D possibly matching TRBD1 (6 bases). With 2 bases removed from V and 4 bases from J, the gap between germline ends came to 9 bases. This CDR3 is 14 amino acids long. Germline lookup yields CDR1 ENHRY and CDR2 SYGVKD. The CDR3 protein is CAISEDRTYNEQFF. The CDR3 DNA follows: TGTGCCATCAGTGAGGACAGGACGTACAATGAGCAGTTCTTC.

This clonotype was picked up many times. The chain recombines TRBV5-1 with TRBJ2-3; TRBD1 is a possible D gene (6 bases). The V gene lost 2 bases and the J gene lost 5 bases, with 12 bases spanning the gap. The CDR3 length is 14 residues. Per germline, CDR1 SGHRS and CDR2 YFSETQ. CDR3 DNA: TGCGCCAGCAGCTTAACAGGGTACTTAGATACGCAGTATTTT. Protein: CASSLTGYLDTQYF. The variable domain in full, with the rest retrieved from reference TRBV5-1 and TRBJ2-3, is KAGVTQTPRYLIKTRGQQVTLSCSPISGHRSVSWYQQTPGQGLQFLFEYFSETQRNKGNFPGRFSGRQFSNSRSEMNVSTLELGDSALYLCASSLTGYLDTQYFGPGTRLTVL.

This clonotype turned up a few times. The chain employs TRBV30 and TRBJ2-5; TRBD2 agrees at 9 bases. There are 16 residues in the CDR3. Per germline, CDR1 GTSNPN and CDR2 SVGIG (reference sequence). V was pared by 0 bases and J by 2 bases, with 7 bases of the junction left unmatched. CDR3 coding DNA: TGTGCCTGGAGTGTACCGGTTAGCGGGAGACAAGAGACCCAGTACTTC. It specifies CAWSVPVSGRQETQYF.

This clonotype has only a few counts. V is TRBV20-1 and J is TRBJ2-5, with D perhaps matching TRBD2 (5 bases). The CDR3 is made up of 14 amino acids. The germline V gene has CDR1 DFQATT and CDR2 SNEGSKA (reference sequence). With 1 base removed from V and 1 base from J, the gap between germline ends came to 10 bases. The DNA for the CDR3 is TGCAGTGCTAGAGTAGGAGGACCCCAAGAGACCCAGTACTTC. As protein: CSARVGGPQETQYF.

This clonotype was seen more than once but under ten times. Here the CDR3 reads CASSGRTSALTYNEQFF. The CDR3 coding sequence is TGCGCCAGCAGCGGTCGGACTAGCGCCTTGACCTACAATGAGCAGTTCTTC. This sequence joins TRBV5-1 and TRBJ2-1; 9 bases match TRBD2. The trim removed 4 bases at V and 2 bases at J, leaving 10 bases unmatched. This CDR3 is built from 17 residues. CDR1 is SGHRS, CDR2 YFSETQ, per germline.

This clonotype was picked up many times. The genes are TRBV20-1 and TRBJ2-7, with D perhaps matching TRBD2 (7 bases). CDR3 length: 14 amino acids. Deletions cut 6 bases from V and 4 bases from J, with 19 bases between. Germline CDR1 and CDR2: DFQATT and SNEGSKA (reference sequence). CDR3 nucleotides: TGCAGTGCCACCATAGAGGGGGGGCCTTACGAGCAGTACTTC. Translation gives CSATIEGGPYEQYF.

This clonotype has at least ten counts. The chain couples TRBV12-3 or TRBV12-4 to TRBJ2-4; D is perhaps TRBD1 (6 bases). The V end was cut by 3 bases, the J end by 8 bases, with 8 bases between. The CDR3 is 12 residues long. CDR3 coding DNA: TGTGCCAGCAGTTTGGACAGAGACATTCAGTACTTC. Translated: CASSLDRDIQYF.

This clonotype was detected many times. The rearrangement uses TRBV12-3 or TRBV12-4 and TRBJ1-1; D not resolved. V lost 1 base, J lost 2 bases, and 8 bases lay in between. This CDR3 contains 14 residues. CDR3 region: CASSLGFANTEAFF. The DNA for the CDR3 is TGTGCCAGCAGTTTAGGGTTCGCCAACACTGAAGCTTTCTTT.

In its sample, this clonotype was seen many times. The rearrangement uses TRBV28 and TRBJ1-1; TRBD1 might be the D (5 bases). V lost 1 base to trimming and J lost 10 bases, with 16 bases between them. Germline lookup yields CDR1 MDHEN and CDR2 SYDVKM. This CDR3 region has 14 residues. In DNA form, the CDR3 reads TGTGCCAGCAGTTTATCGGGGCGTTGGTCTGGAGCTTTCTTT. As protein: CASSLSGRWSGAFF.

This clonotype showed up many times. This chain connects TRBV24-1 to TRBJ2-1; 9 nucleotides align to TRBD2. Looked up from germline, CDR1 is KGHDR and CDR2 is SFDVKD. V lost 7 bases and J lost 8; bases outside the gene matches: 5. This CDR3 contains 13 residues. CDR3 in DNA: TGTGCCACCAGAGCGGGAGGACGTGATGAGCAGTTCTTC. The encoded protein is CATRAGGRDEQFF.

This clonotype occurred many times. The chain uses TRBV4-2 and TRBJ2-7; the match to TRBD2 covers 12 bases. The junction had 6 bases not matched to a gene; V was cut back by 3 bases and J by 0 bases. This CDR3 is 17 amino acids long. The germline gives CDR1 LGHNA, CDR2 YNFKEQ. CDR3 region: CASSHLTTSGSSYEQYF. Written as DNA, the CDR3 is TGTGCCAGCAGCCATCTCACGACTAGCGGGAGCTCCTACGAGCAGTACTTC.

This clonotype was seen at least ten times. The chain couples TRBV7-6 to TRBJ2-3; 10 bases align to TRBD2. The CDR3 runs 18 residues. V trimming: 2 bases; J trimming: 6 bases; junction bases outside the gene matches: 14. Germline V gene sequence: CDR1 SGHVS, CDR2 FNYEAQ. Here the CDR3 reads CASSLLAVAGGSSDTQYF. The CDR3 nucleotides read TGTGCCAGCAGCTTATTGGCGGTAGCGGGAGGATCATCGGATACGCAGTATTTT.

By sample fraction, this clonotype is medium-sized (0.01 to 0.1%). The chain joins TRBV12-3 or TRBV12-4 to TRBJ2-7, with 7 bases fitting TRBD2. The length of the CDR3 is 15 residues. The V segment lost 7 bases and the J segment 5 bases; nucleotides outside the gene matches: 14. In DNA, the CDR3 is TGTGCCAGCACCCCTGTTGGGAGGGGTGTAGACGAGCAGTACTTC. As protein: CASTPVGRGVDEQYF.

This clonotype was observed at least ten times. The CDR3 coding sequence is TGTGCCAGCAGCCTCCGCACAGGGGGAGGGACAGATACGCAGTATTTT. Translating gives CASSLRTGGGTDTQYF. This chain connects TRBV3-1 to TRBJ2-3; D may be TRBD1 (8 bases). The CDR3 is made up of 16 amino acids. The ends were cut back, 4 bases at V and 3 bases at J, with 17 bases in the middle. Germline CDR1 and CDR2: LGHDT and YNNKEL (reference sequence).

In its sample, this clonotype was seen many times. The chain recombines TRBV30 with TRBJ1-1; a weak D match, TRBD1 (6 bases). The germline CDR1 and CDR2 sequences are GTSNPN and SVGIG (reference sequence). The CDR3 length is 15 residues. Deletions cut 0 bases from V and 1 base from J, with 12 bases between. This CDR3 reads CAWSVWGGKNTEAFF. As DNA, the CDR3 is TGTGCCTGGAGTGTATGGGGGGGCAAGAACACTGAAGCTTTCTTT.

This clonotype was picked up many times. J is TRBJ1-1 and V is TRBV28; D might be TRBD1 (6 bases). The V gene lost 3 bases and the J gene lost 11 bases, with 16 bases spanning the gap. The germline gives CDR1 MDHEN, CDR2 SYDVKM. This CDR3 spans 13 amino acids. The CDR3 sequence is CASSLAGARGAFF. CDR3 in DNA: TGTGCCAGCAGTTTGGCAGGGGCCCGGGGCGCTTTCTTT.

This clonotype was detected many times. This chain joins TRBV5-1 and TRBJ2-5; D possibly corresponds to TRBD2 (6 bases). Germline lookup yields CDR1 SGHRS and CDR2 YFSETQ. The CDR3 is made up of 14 amino acids. Trimming removed 7 bases from V and 2 bases from J, with 15 bases in between. CDR3 DNA sequence: TGCGCCAGCGATAATGGCGGGAAGCAAGAGACCCAGTACTTC. The encoded protein is CASDNGGKQETQYF.

Ten or more counts support this clonotype. The V call is TRBV20-1, the J call TRBJ2-1, with TRBD2 matching 13 bases. CDR3 length: 13 amino acids. Germline lookup yields CDR1 DFQATT and CDR2 SNEGSKA (reference sequence). J lost 15 bases, V lost 2 bases, and 7 bases had no gene match. This CDR3 reads CSARSGLAGLTFF. The CDR3 DNA reads TGCAGTGCTAGATCGGGACTAGCGGGACTTACGTTCTTC.